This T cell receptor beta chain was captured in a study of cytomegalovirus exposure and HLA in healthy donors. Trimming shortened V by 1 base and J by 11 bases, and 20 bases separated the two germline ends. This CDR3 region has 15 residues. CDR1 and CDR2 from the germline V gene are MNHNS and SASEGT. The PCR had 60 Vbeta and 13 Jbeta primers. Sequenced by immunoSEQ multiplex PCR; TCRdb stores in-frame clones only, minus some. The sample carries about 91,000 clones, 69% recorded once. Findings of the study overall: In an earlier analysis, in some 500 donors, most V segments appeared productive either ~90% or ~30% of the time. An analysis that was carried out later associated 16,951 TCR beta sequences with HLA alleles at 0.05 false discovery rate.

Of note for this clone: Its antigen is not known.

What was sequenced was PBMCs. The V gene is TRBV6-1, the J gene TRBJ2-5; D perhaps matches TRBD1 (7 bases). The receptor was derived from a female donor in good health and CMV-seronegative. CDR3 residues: CASSEVGQASREQYF. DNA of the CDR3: TGTGCCAGCAGTGAAGTAGGACAGGCCTCTCGGGAGCAGTACTTC.